The 31 T cell receptor beta chains below were found in one sample sequenced in a study of T cells in Graves' hyperthyroidism and ophthalmopathy. From RNA transcripts, TCR beta CDR3 regions were amplified. TCR CDR3 underwent first-round RT-PCR with the HTBI primer set. TCRdb re-called the multiplex PCR reads with MiXCR, one entry per CDR3 protein. This sample yields approximately 600,000 distinct CDR3 sequences, of which about 14% are seen a single time; 4% to 5.5% belongs to the top ten. Sample: blood. The receptors were gathered from a woman between 40 and 55 years old with Graves' ophthalmopathy.

The V call is TRBV2, the J call TRBJ2-7; the D gene could be TRBD1 or TRBD2 (5 bases each). Trimming left V 9 bases short and J 6 bases short, with 12 bases between. This CDR3 contains 11 residues. In germline, CDR1 is SNHLY, CDR2 FYNNEI. In DNA form, the CDR3 reads TGTGCCAGGACGTCGGGGACCGAGCAGTACTTC. Its translation: CARTSGTEQYF. Complete variable domain (other parts from reference TRBV2 and TRBJ2-7): EPEVTQTPSHQVTQMGQEVILRCVPISNHLYFYWYRQILGQKVEFLVSFYNNEISEKSEIFDDQFSVERPDGSNFTLKIRSTKLEDSAMYFCARTSGTEQYFGPGTRLTVT.

This chain uses TRBV6-5 with TRBJ1-1; no firm D call. Per germline, CDR1 MNHEY and CDR2 SVGAGI. The V end was cut by 6 bases, the J end by 2 bases, with 13 bases between. The CDR3 runs 14 residues. CDR3 nucleotide sequence: TGTGCCAGCAGATTAGACCCCAGAAACACTGAAGCTTTCTTT. It yields the protein CASRLDPRNTEAFF.

V gene TRBV7-2 combines with J gene TRBJ2-7; 7 nucleotides match TRBD2. In germline, CDR1 is SGHTA, CDR2 FQGNSA. The CDR3 loop spans 15 amino acids. Trimming cost V 3 bases and J 6 bases; bases outside gene matches: 11. CDR3 amino acids: CASSFGGTPNGEQYF. The CDR3, as DNA: TGTGCCAGCAGCTTCGGGGGGACCCCTAACGGCGAGCAGTACTTC. The full variable domain, its missing parts supplied by reference TRBV7-2 and TRBJ2-7, is GAGVSQSPSNKVTEKGKDVELRCDPISGHTALYWYRQSLGQGLEFLIYFQGNSAPDKSGLPSDRFSAERTGGSVSTLTIQRTQQEDSAVYLCASSFGGTPNGEQYFGPGTRLTVT.

In this sample, this clonotype turned up once. J is TRBJ2-2 and V is TRBV15; D possibly corresponds to TRBD1 (5 bases). This CDR3 has 15 amino acids. The V end lost 3 bases, the J end lost 0 bases, and 8 bases lay between the germline ends. Per the germline V gene, CDR1 is LNHNV and CDR2 is YYDKDF (reference sequence). The CDR3 nucleotides read TGTGCCACCAGCAGCGCGACAGCGAACACCGGGGAGCTGTTTTTT. Its protein product is CATSSATANTGELFF.

This clonotype was counted ten times or more. The V gene is TRBV7-6, the J gene TRBJ1-1; 7 bases are a match to TRBD1. The germline gives CDR1 SGHVS, CDR2 FNYEAQ. V lost 0 bases, J lost 1 base, and 5 bases stayed unmatched. The CDR3 has 16 residues. The CDR3, as DNA: TGTGCCAGCAGCTTAGCCCACAGGGGCCGGAACACTGAAGCTTTCTTT. Its translation is CASSLAHRGRNTEAFF.

The V and J genes are TRBV18 and TRBJ1-1; D gene unclear. This CDR3 has 13 residues. The V end lost 4 bases, the J end lost 5 bases, and 11 bases lay between the germline ends. Germline-derived CDR1 and CDR2 are KGHSH and LQKENI. The CDR3 loop is CASSRMAATEAFF. The CDR3 bases are TGTGCCAGCTCACGGATGGCGGCGACTGAAGCTTTCTTT.

This clonotype was counted ten times or more. V and J are TRBV29-1 and TRBJ2-7; 10 bases line up with TRBD1. The CDR3 extends over 15 amino acids. V was clipped by 3 bases and J by 2 bases; unmatched bases: 7. Germline loops: CDR1 SQVTM, CDR2 ANQGSEA. This CDR3 is CSVEAPGQGPYEQYF. CDR3 in DNA: TGCAGCGTTGAGGCACCGGGACAGGGGCCCTACGAGCAGTACTTC.

This clonotype was seen ten or more times. This rearrangement joins TRBV6-5 to TRBJ2-2; D gene unclear. Trimming stripped 8 bases from V and 6 bases from J, with 7 bases between. The CDR3 consists of 11 residues. Per the germline V gene, CDR1 is MNHEY and CDR2 is SVGAGI. For the CDR3, the DNA is TGTGCCAGCCGTTTCTCCGGGGAGCTGTTTTTT. It encodes CASRFSGELFF.

A few counts support this clonotype. The chain is built from TRBV11-2 and TRBJ2-5, with D perhaps TRBD1 (6 bases). The CDR3 has 14 residues. Per germline, CDR1 SGHAT and CDR2 FQNNGV. CDR3 bases: TGTGCGTCGGCCGCAGGGGTTGGCCAAGAGACCCAGTACTTC. Translating gives CASAAGVGQETQYF.

This clonotype was seen a handful of times. The chain is built from TRBV6-1 and TRBJ1-6; D gene unclear. V was clipped by 11 bases and J by 2 bases, with 7 bases between them. This CDR3 comprises 12 residues. Per germline, CDR1 MNHNS and CDR2 SASEGT. Here the CDR3 DNA reads TGTGCCGGGCAGACCTATAATTCACCCCTCCACTTT. It is translated as CAGQTYNSPLHF.

This clonotype was found many times. CDR3 nucleotides: TGTGCCAGCAGTTTGAGTGGGACAGTCTCAAACACTGAAGCTTTCTTT. It specifies CASSLSGTVSNTEAFF. The J gene is TRBJ1-1, the V gene TRBV28; TRBD1 agrees at 7 bases. J gave up 2 bases and V 3 bases, and 9 bases lay outside the gene matches. Germline V gene lookup returns CDR1 MDHEN and CDR2 SYDVKM. CDR3 length: 16 residues.

This clonotype has ten or more counts. The chain couples TRBV11-2 to TRBJ2-7, with 7 bases matching TRBD2. CDR1 and CDR2 from the germline V gene are SGHAT and FQNNGV. J was trimmed by 3 bases and V by 5 bases; bases with no gene match: 13. CDR3 length equals 16 residues. The CDR3 nucleotides are TGTGCCAGCAGCCCTGGCAGCGGGGCAGGCGGCTACGAGCAGTACTTC. This sequence encodes CASSPGSGAGGYEQYF. The complete variable domain, with remaining parts taken from reference TRBV11-2 and TRBJ2-7, reads EAGVAQSPRYKIIEKRQSVAFWCNPISGHATLYWYQQILGQGPKLLIQFQNNGVVDDSQLPKDRFSAERLKGVDSTLKIQPAKLEDSAVYLCASSPGSGAGGYEQYFGPGTRLTVT.

The V gene is TRBV6-2 or TRBV6-3, the J gene TRBJ2-7, with TRBD2 matching 8 bases. CDR3 length: 17 amino acids. The germline CDR1 and CDR2 sequences are MNHEY and SVGEGT. Losses at the gene ends were 6 bases for V and 6 bases for J; bases not matched to a gene: 19. The CDR3 loop reads CASSNTPFPGGSLEQYF. The CDR3, as DNA: TGTGCCAGCAGCAACACCCCATTTCCGGGAGGGTCTCTCGAGCAGTACTTC.

This clonotype was counted at least ten times. This chain connects TRBV25-1 to TRBJ1-2, with D possibly being TRBD1 (5 bases). Germline V lookup: CDR1 MGHDK, CDR2 SYGVNS. V lost 3 bases and J lost 8, with 13 bases in between. This CDR3 region has 13 residues. The CDR3: CASSEMGTGGYTF. The CDR3 nucleotides read TGTGCCAGCAGTGAGATGGGGACGGGAGGCTACACCTTC.

This clonotype was detected ten times or more. This rearrangement joins TRBV6-5 to TRBJ2-5; 8 nucleotides match TRBD1. CDR3 length: 14 amino acids. With V trimmed by 4 bases and J by 5 bases, 6 bases remained unmatched. Germline V CDR1 and CDR2: MNHEY, SVGAGI. The CDR3 spells CASSFSGGSETQYF. CDR3 bases: TGTGCCAGCAGTTTCTCAGGGGGCAGCGAGACCCAGTACTTC.

This clonotype was seen ten or more times. The chain couples TRBV12-3 or TRBV12-4 to TRBJ2-7; 10 positions agree with TRBD1. V lost 4 bases and J lost 0; bases outside the gene matches: 12. The CDR3 is made up of 18 amino acids. This CDR3 is CASSSSPGTGDTSYEQYF. The CDR3 DNA follows: TGTGCCAGCAGTTCAAGTCCCGGGACAGGGGACACCTCCTACGAGCAGTACTTC.

This clonotype has only one observation. The CDR3 nucleotides are TGTGCCAGCAGCTCCTTCGGACTAGCTGAGACCCAGTACTTC. Its protein product is CASSSFGLAETQYF. The chain combines TRBV7-2 with TRBJ2-5; 8 bases are a match to TRBD2. Trimming removed 4 bases from V and 5 bases from J; junction bases left unmatched: 6. The length of the CDR3 is 14 residues. Germline V lookup: CDR1 SGHTA, CDR2 FQGNSA.

There are many counts of this clonotype. This chain uses TRBV30 with TRBJ2-5, with D perhaps matching TRBD1 (6 bases). Germline CDR1 reads GTSNPN; CDR2 reads SVGIG (reference sequence). The length of the CDR3 is 13 residues. V lost 4 bases and J 5 bases, leaving 14 bases between the germline ends. CDR3 sequence reads: CAWTLTGFETQYF. The CDR3 DNA is TGTGCCTGGACCCTGACAGGTTTCGAGACCCAGTACTTC.

A few counts support this clonotype. V gene TRBV4-1 combines with J gene TRBJ2-3, with 10 bases lining up with TRBD2. Germline assignment: CDR1 MGHRA and CDR2 YSYEKL. The length of the CDR3 is 18 residues. V lost 0 bases, J lost 0 bases, and 6 bases stayed unmatched. The CDR3 DNA is TGCGCCAGCAGCCAAGAATTTAGCGGGAGGTATAGCACAGATACGCAGTATTTT. This sequence encodes CASSQEFSGRYSTDTQYF.

The chain is built from TRBV6-2 or TRBV6-3 and TRBJ2-2; 11 bases line up with TRBD1. J gave up 5 bases and V 1 base, and 3 bases lay outside the gene matches. The germline gives CDR1 MNHEY, CDR2 SVGEGT. The CDR3 extends over 16 amino acids. The CDR3 DNA follows: TGTGCCAGCAGTTACTTGGGACAGGGGGGAACCGGGGAGCTGTTTTTT. Its protein product is CASSYLGQGGTGELFF.

This clonotype has ten or more counts. The chain is built from TRBV28 and TRBJ1-2; D possibly corresponds to TRBD1 (6 bases). Germline CDR1 MDHEN, CDR2 SYDVKM. The germline V and J ends were trimmed by 5 bases and 1 base, with 23 bases remaining between them. The CDR3 runs 18 residues. This chain's CDR3 is CASSLNRAGDRLNYGYTF. The CDR3 DNA follows: TGTGCCAGCAGTCTGAACAGGGCGGGCGATAGGCTTAACTATGGCTACACCTTC.

This sequence joins TRBV7-9 and TRBJ2-7, with TRBD2 as a possible D gene (5 bases). This CDR3 has 14 residues. Trimming took off 4 bases at V and 3 bases at J, with 13 bases between the two ends. Germline lookup yields CDR1 SEHNR and CDR2 FQNEAQ (reference sequence). The CDR3: CASSSDLNYYEQYF. CDR3 nucleotides: TGTGCCAGCAGCTCGGACTTGAACTACTACGAGCAGTACTTC.

The chain couples TRBV6-5 to TRBJ2-1; tentative D call: TRBD2 (6 bases). Trimming stripped 4 bases from V and 5 bases from J, with 12 bases between. This CDR3 has 14 amino acids. Per the germline V gene, CDR1 is MNHEY and CDR2 is SVGAGI. CDR3 sequence (DNA): TGTGCCAGCAGTTCCCCGACTAGAAACAATGAGCAGTTCTTC. Its translation: CASSSPTRNNEQFF.

This clonotype was counted ten times or more. This rearrangement joins TRBV6-1 to TRBJ2-7, with 8 bases fitting TRBD1. The CDR3 consists of 15 residues. V was pared by 0 bases and J by 3 bases, with 4 bases of the junction left unmatched. CDR1 and CDR2 from the germline V gene are MNHNS and SASEGT. Here the CDR3 reads CASSEAQGAIYEQYF. As DNA, the CDR3 is TGTGCCAGCAGTGAAGCGCAGGGGGCAATCTACGAGCAGTACTTC.

Note on this clonotype: At one end, the junction sequence differs from germline, possibly due to a read error. The rearrangement joins TRBV5-1 to TRBJ2-5; possible D gene TRBD2, 6 bases. Germline CDR1 SGHRS, CDR2 YFSETQ. This CDR3 has 13 residues. The CDR3 DNA is TGCGCCAGCAGCTTGGCGGGAGAGCCGGACGGGGACTTC. Translation: CASSLAGEPDGDF.

In its sample, this clonotype was seen many times. This CDR3 is CASSPSAAANTGELFF. The CDR3 DNA reads TGCGCCAGCAGCCCCTCAGCAGCGGCGAACACCGGGGAGCTGTTTTTT. V gene TRBV5-1 combines with J gene TRBJ2-2, with D possibly being TRBD2 (5 bases). Germline CDR1 and CDR2: SGHRS and YFSETQ. This CDR3 has 16 amino acids. The V and J ends lost 4 bases and 0 bases respectively, with 13 bases between them.

The chain combines TRBV20-1 with TRBJ2-7; perhaps TRBD2 as D (5 bases). Germline assignment: CDR1 DFQATT and CDR2 SNEGSKA (reference sequence). CDR3 length equals 13 residues. Between the trimmed V and J ends, which lost 6 bases and 0 bases, there was a span of 12 bases. This chain's CDR3 is CSAVSGSSYEQYF. CDR3 nucleotides: TGCAGTGCCGTCAGCGGAAGCTCCTACGAGCAGTACTTC.

This clonotype was counted many times. A much larger clone is a single base away; this may be a read error. V and J are TRBV12-3 or TRBV12-4 and TRBJ1-6; D is unclear. The CDR3 loop spans 14 amino acids. CDR3 DNA: TGTGCCAGCAGTTTAAACGGCTATAATTCACCCCTCTACTTT. This codes for CASSLNGYNSPLYF.

Many counts were recorded for this clonotype. The chain carries TRBV29-1 and TRBJ2-7; D perhaps matches TRBD2 (5 bases). This CDR3 contains 13 residues. In germline, CDR1 is SQVTM, CDR2 ANQGSEA. V lost 4 bases to trimming and J lost 3 bases, with 13 bases between them. The DNA of the CDR3 is TGCAGCGTTGTTGGTAGGAGCGGCTACGAGCAGTACTTC. As protein: CSVVGRSGYEQYF.

This clonotype was counted ten times or more. V is TRBV2 and J is TRBJ2-4, with 8 bases that match TRBD1. Germline V CDR1 and CDR2: SNHLY, FYNNEI. This CDR3 has 17 residues. Trimming at V came to 4 bases and at J to 1 base, leaving 9 bases not matched to a gene. The CDR3, as DNA: TGTGCCAGCAGTGCCCCAGGGGGCAGTTTTGCCAAAAACATTCAGTACTTC. This codes for CASSAPGGSFAKNIQYF.

There are many counts of this clonotype. The conserved final phenylalanine or tryptophan is absent from the CDR3, which likely points to a read error. V and J are TRBV7-2 and TRBJ2-7, with unresolved D. V shed 3 bases and J shed 7 bases, with 7 bases lying between them. This CDR3 is built from 11 residues. Germline loops: CDR1 SGHTA, CDR2 FQGNSA. CDR3 bases: TGTGCCAGCAGCTTTGGATGGGAGCAGTACCTC. Its protein product is CASSFGWEQYL.